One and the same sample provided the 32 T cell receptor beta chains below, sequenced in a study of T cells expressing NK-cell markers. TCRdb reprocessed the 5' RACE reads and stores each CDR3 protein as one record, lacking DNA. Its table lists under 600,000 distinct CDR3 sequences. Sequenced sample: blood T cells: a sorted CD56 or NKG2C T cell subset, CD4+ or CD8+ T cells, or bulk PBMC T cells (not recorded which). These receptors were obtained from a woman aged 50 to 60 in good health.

The CDR3 is CASSFARSNKGAEAFF. The genes are TRBV5-1 and TRBJ1-1. Germline-derived CDR1 and CDR2 are SGHRS and YFSETQ. The CDR3 is made up of 16 amino acids.

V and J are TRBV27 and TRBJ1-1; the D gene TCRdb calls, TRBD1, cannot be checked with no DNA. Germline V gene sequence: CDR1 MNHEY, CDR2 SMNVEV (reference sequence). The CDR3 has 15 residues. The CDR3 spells CASSTGQGLYTEAFF.

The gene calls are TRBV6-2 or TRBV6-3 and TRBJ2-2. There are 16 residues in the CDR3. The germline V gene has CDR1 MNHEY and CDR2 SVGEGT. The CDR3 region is CASSYLRRGKTGELFF.

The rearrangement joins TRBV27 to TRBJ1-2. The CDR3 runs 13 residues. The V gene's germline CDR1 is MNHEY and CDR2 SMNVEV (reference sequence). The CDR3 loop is CASSNLGSYGYTF.

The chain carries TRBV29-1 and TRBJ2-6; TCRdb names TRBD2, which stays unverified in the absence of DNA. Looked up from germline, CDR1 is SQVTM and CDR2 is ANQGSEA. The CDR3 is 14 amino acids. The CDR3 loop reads CSVGPAVGANVLTF.

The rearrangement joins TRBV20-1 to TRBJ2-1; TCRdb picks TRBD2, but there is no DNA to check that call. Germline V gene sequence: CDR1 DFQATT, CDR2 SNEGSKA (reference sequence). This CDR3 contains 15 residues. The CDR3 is CSAVGGRGSYNEQFF.

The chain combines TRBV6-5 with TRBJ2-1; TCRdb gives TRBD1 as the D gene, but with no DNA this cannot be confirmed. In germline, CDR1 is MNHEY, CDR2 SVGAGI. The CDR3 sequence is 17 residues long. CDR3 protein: CASSYSRVPSSYNEQFF.

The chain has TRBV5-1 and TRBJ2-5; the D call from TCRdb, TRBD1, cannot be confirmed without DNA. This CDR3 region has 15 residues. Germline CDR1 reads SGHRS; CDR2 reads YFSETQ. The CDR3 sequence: CASGGGLGYQETQYF.

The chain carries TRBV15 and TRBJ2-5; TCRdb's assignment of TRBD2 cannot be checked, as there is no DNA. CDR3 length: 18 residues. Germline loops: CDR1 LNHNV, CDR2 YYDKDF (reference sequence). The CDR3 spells CATSGGAGPALEQETQYF.

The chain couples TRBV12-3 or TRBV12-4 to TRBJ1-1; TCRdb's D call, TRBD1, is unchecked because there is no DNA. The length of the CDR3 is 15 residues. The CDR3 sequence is CASSLKRGVTTEAFF.

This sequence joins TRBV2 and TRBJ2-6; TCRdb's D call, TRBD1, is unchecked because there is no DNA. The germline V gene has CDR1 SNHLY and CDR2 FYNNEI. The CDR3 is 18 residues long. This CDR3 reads CASRFLTGLHSGANVLTF.

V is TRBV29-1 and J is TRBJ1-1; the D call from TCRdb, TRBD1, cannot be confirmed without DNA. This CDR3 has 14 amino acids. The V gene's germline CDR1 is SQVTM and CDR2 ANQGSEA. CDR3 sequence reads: CSAGLTGTYGEAFF. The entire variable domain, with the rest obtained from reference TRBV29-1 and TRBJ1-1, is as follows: SAVISQKPSRDICQRGTSLTIQCQVDSQVTMMFWYRQQPGQSLTLIATANQGSEATYESGFVIDKFPISRPNLTFSTLTVSNMSPEDSSIYLCSAGLTGTYGEAFFGQGTRLTVV.

CDR3 loop: CASSDPTRSSTDTQYF. The V and J genes are TRBV7-9 and TRBJ2-3. This CDR3 region has 16 residues. Germline values: CDR1 SEHNR, CDR2 FQNEAQ (reference sequence).

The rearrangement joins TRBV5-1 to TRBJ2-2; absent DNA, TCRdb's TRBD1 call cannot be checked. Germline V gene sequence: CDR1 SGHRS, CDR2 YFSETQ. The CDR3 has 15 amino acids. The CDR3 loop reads CASSRGTDGTGELFF.

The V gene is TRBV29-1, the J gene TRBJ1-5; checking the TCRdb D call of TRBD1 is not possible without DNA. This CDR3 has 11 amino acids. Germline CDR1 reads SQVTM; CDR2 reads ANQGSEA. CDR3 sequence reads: CSVGTAGSQHF. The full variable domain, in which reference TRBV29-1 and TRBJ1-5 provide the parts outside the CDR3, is SAVISQKPSRDICQRGTSLTIQCQVDSQVTMMFWYRQQPGQSLTLIATANQGSEATYESGFVIDKFPISRPNLTFSTLTVSNMSPEDSSIYLCSVGTAGSQHFGDGTRLSIL.

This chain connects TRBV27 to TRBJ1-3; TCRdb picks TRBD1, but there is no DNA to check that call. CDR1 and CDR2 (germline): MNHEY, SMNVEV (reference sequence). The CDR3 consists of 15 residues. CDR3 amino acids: CASAQGVSSGNTIYF.

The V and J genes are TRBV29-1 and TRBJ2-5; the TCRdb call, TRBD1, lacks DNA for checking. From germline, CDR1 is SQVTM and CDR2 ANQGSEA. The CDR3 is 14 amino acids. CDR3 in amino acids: CSVGYTGGGETQYF.

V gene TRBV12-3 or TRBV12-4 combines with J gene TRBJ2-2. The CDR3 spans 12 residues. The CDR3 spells CASSLSGSGLFF.

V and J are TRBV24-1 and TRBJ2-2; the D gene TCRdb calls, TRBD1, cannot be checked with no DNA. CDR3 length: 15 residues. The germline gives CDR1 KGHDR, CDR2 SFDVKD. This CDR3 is CATSDIQGASGELFF.

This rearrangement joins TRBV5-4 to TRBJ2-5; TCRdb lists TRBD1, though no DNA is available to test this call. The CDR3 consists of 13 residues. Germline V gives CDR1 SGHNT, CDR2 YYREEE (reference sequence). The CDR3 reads CASGLKGAETQYF.

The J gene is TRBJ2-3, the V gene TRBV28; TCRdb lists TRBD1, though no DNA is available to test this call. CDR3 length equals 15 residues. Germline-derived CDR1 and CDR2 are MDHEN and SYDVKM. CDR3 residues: CASSLQGRNTDTQYF.

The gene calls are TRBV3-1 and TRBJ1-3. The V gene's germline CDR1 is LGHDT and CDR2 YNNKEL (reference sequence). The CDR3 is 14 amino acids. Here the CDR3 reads CATCDGSSGNTIYF.

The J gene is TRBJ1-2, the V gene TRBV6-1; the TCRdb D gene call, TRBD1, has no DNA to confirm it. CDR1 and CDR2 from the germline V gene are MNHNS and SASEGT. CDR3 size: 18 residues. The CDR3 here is CASSVRTGGGQVDYGYTF.

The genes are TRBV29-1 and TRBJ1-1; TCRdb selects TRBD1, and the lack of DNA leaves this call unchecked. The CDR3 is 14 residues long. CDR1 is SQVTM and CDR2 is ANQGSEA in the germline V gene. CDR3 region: CSVLVRGSGTEAFF.

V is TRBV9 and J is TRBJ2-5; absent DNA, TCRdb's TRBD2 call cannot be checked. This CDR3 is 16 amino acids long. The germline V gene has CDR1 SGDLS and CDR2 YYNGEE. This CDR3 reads CASSRGTSALDGTQYF.

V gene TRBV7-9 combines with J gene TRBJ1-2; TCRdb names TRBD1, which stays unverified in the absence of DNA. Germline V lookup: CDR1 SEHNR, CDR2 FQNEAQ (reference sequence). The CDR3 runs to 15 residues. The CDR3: CASSLTGQDLYGYTF. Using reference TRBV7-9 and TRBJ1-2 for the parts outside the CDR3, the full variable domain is DTGVSQNPRHKITKRGQNVTFRCDPISEHNRLYWYRQTLGQGPEFLTYFQNEAQLEKSRLLSDRFSAERPKGSFSTLEIQRTEQGDSAMYLCASSLTGQDLYGYTFGSGTRLTVV.

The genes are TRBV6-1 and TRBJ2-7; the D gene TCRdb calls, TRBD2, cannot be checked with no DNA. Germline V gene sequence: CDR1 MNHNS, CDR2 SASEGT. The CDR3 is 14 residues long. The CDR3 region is CASSESGRGYEQYF.

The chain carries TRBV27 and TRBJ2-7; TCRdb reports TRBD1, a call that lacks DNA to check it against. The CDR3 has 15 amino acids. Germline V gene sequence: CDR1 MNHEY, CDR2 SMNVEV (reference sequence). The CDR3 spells CASSLQGPFSYEQYF.

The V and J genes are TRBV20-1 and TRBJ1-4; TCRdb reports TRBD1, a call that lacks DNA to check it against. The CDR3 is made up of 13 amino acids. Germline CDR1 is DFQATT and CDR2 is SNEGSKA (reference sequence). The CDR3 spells CSAPDRINEKLFF.

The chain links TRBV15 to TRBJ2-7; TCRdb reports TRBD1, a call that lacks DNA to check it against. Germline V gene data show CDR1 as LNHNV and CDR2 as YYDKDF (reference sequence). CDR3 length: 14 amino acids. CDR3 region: CATSTRQGAREQYF.

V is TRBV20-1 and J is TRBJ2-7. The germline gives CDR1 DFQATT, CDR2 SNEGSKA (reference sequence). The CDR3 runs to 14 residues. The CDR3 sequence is CSARAPLVGYEQYF.

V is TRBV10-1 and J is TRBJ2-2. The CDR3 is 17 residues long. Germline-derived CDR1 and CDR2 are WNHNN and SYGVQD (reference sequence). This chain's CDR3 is CASSAIMGIGNTGELFF.